This T cell receptor beta chain was captured in a study of regulatory T cells in long-lasting Graves disease. For the study at large: Less than 3 months of antithyroid drugs had been taken by newly diagnosed Graves' patients. Study-wide results and caveats: Gene preferences differed: TRBV28, TRBJ1-2, TRBJ2-5 in persistent cases. Lower TCR diversity was seen in persistent Graves' patients than in newly diagnosed ones.

Regarding time point: newly diagnosed GD, antithyroid drugs for less than 3 months. Following extraction of RNA from PBMCs, that RNA was used to make the TCR library. Doctors identified Graves' disease using the American Thyroid Association guidelines. This clonotype was counted a few times. No antigen is known for it. Arm-PCR with iRepertoire HTBI primers amplified the CDR3 regions for these TCR beta libraries. TCRdb itself ran the multiplex PCR reads through MiXCR, one entry per CDR3 protein. The repertoire holds 520,000 or so distinct CDR3 sequences, with around 12% as singletons. The CDR3 length is 16 residues. Trimming cost V 4 bases and J 1 base; bases outside gene matches: 5. Germline CDR1 and CDR2: KGHSH and LQKENI. In addition, the sample was reused for a study of T cells in Graves' hyperthyroidism and ophthalmopathy.

The chain combines TRBV18 with TRBJ2-5; 11 bases align to TRBD2. The origin of this receptor is a woman between 25 and 40 years old with Graves disease. Sequenced material: peripheral blood mononuclear cells (PBMCs), taken at new diagnosis, from a patient treated with antithyroid drugs. Here the CDR3 reads CASSQTGLAVQETQYF. CDR3 coding DNA: TGTGCCAGCTCACAAACGGGACTAGCGGTCCAAGAGACCCAGTACTTC.